The source of this T cell receptor (beta chain) is a study of shared clonotypes between healthy human individuals. From CD4+ cells came CD45RA+ naive and CD45RA-negative memory subsets. Comments on this clone: As yet, its antigen is unknown.

Study-level results: The study generally estimated greater richness for naive than memory subsets.

The CDR3 spans 14 residues. The germline gives CDR1 SNHLY, CDR2 FYNNEI. Deletions cut 6 bases from V and 7 bases from J, with 18 bases between. An even split of each subset's genomic DNA across several immunoSEQ plates was performed. Profiled with immunoSEQ multiplex PCR; TCRdb holds only in-frame clones, not every one. The sample lists fewer than 2.5 million clones, roughly 93% occurring once. This TCR was sampled from a man aged 18 to 30 in good health. Some clones in this sample may be carry-over from other donors' samples. Sequencing was done on a sample of naive CD4+ T cells from PBMCs. Described subset: CD45RA+ positively selected. J is TRBJ2-5 and V is TRBV2; D ambiguous. CDR3 sequence (DNA): TGTGCCAGCAGCGCTAGATATTCAGGTGGGACCCAGTACTTC. Translating gives CASSARYSGGTQYF. Using reference TRBV2 and TRBJ2-5 for the parts outside the CDR3, the full variable domain is EPEVTQTPSHQVTQMGQEVILRCVPISNHLYFYWYRQILGQKVEFLVSFYNNEISEKSEIFDDQFSVERPDGSNFTLKIRSTKLEDSAMYFCASSARYSGGTQYFGPGTRLLVL.